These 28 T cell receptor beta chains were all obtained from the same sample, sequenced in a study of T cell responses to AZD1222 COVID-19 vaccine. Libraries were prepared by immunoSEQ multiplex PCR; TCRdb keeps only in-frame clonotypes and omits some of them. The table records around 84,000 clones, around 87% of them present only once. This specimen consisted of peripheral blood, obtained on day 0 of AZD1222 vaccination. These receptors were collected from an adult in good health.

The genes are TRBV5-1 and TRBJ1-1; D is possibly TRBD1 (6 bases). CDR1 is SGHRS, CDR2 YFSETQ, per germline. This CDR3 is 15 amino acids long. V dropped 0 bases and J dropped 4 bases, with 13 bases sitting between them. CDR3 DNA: TGCGCCAGCAGCTTGGAGGCGGGGGCGGTCACTGAAGCTTTCTTT. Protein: CASSLEAGAVTEAFF.

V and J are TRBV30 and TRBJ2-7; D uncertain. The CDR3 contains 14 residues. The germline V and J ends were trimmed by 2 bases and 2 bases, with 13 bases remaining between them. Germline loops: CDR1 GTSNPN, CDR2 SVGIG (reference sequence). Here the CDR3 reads CAWSRPSGAYEQYF. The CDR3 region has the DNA TGTGCCTGGAGTCGACCCTCCGGTGCCTACGAGCAGTACTTC.

The CDR3 DNA reads as TGTGCCAGCAGTGAAGCTCCCCCTTCGGGAACGGTTTACGAGCAGTACTTC. Translated: CASSEAPPSGTVYEQYF. V is TRBV6-1 and J is TRBJ2-7; tentatively, D is TRBD2 (5 bases). V shed 0 bases and J shed 4 bases, with 19 bases lying between them. Per the germline V gene, CDR1 is MNHNS and CDR2 is SASEGT. This CDR3 is built from 17 residues.

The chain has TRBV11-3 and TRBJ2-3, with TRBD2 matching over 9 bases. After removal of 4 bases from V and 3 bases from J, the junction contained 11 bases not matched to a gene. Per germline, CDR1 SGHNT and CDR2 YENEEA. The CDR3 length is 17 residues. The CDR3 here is CASSSQTPTSGTDTQYF. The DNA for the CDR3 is TGTGCCAGCAGCTCCCAGACCCCGACTAGCGGTACAGATACGCAGTATTTT.

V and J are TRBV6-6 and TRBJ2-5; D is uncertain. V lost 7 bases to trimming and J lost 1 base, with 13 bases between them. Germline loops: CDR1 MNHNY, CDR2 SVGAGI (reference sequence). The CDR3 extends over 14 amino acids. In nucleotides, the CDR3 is TGTGCCAGCAATTCGCCCGGGCCCCAAGAGACCCAGTACTTC. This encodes CASNSPGPQETQYF.

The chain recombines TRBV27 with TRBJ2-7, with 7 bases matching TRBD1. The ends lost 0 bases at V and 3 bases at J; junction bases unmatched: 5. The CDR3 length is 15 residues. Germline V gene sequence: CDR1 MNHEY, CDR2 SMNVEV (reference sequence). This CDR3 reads CASSLSGAGGYEQYF. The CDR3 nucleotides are TGTGCCAGCAGTTTATCGGGGGCAGGGGGCTACGAGCAGTACTTC.

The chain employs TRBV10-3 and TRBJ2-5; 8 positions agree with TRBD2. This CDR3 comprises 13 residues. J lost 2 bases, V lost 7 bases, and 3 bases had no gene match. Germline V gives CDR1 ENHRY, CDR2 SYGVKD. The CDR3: CAITGTRQETQYF. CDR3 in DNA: TGTGCCATCACGGGGACTAGGCAAGAGACCCAGTACTTC.

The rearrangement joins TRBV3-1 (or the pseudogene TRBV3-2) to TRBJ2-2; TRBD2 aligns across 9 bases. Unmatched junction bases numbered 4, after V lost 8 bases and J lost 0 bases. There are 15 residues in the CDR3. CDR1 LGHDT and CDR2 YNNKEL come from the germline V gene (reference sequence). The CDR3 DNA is TGTGCCAGCGGGGTAGCGGGAGCGAACACCGGGGAGCTGTTTTTT. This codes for CASGVAGANTGELFF.

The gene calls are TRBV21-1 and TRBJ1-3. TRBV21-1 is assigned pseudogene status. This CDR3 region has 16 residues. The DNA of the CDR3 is TGTGCCAGCAGCCCGGTTGTGTGGAGCTCTGGAAACACCATATATTTT. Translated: CASSPVVWSSGNTIYF.

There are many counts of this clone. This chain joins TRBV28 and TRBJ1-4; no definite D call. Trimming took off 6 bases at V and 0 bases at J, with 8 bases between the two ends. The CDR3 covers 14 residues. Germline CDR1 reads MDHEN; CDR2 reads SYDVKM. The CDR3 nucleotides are TGTGCCAGCAGCCCTATTGCAACTAATGAAAAACTGTTTTTT. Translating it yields CASSPIATNEKLFF.

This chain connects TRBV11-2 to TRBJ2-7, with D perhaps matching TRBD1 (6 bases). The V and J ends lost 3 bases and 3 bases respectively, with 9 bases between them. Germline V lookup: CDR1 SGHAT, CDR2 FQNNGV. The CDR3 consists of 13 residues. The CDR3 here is CASSLDRNYEQYF. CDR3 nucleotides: TGTGCCAGCAGCTTGGACAGAAACTACGAGCAGTACTTC.

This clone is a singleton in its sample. This CDR3 is CASRGSYYEQYF. CDR3 in DNA: TGTGCCAGCAGAGGCAGCTACTACGAGCAGTACTTC. This sequence joins TRBV6-5 and TRBJ2-7; no firm D call. This CDR3 spans 12 amino acids. Between the trimmed V and J ends, which lost 6 bases and 3 bases, there was a span of 9 bases. Germline V gene lookup returns CDR1 MNHEY and CDR2 SVGAGI.

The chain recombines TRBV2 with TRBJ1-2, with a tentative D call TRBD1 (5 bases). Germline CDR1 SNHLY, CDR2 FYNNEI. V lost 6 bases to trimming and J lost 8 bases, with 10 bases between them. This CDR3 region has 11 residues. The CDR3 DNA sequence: TGTGCCAGCAGGAATGAGGGGGGCTACACCTTC. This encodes CASRNEGGYTF.

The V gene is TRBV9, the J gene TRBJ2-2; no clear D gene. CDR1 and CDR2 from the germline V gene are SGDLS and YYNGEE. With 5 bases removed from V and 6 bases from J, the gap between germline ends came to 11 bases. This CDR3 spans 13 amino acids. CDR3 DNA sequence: TGTGCCAGCAGGTCGCCTAATGCCGGGGAGCTGTTTTTT. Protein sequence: CASRSPNAGELFF.

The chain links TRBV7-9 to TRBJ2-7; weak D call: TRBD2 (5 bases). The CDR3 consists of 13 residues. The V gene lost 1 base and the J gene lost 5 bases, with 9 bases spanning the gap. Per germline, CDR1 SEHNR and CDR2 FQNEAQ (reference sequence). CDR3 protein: CASSLDGMNEQYF. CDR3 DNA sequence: TGTGCCAGCAGCTTAGACGGGATGAACGAGCAGTACTTC.

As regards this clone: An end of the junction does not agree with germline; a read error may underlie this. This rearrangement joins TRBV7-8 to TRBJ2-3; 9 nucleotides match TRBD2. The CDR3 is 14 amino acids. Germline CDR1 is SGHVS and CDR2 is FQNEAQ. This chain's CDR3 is CASRLAGATDTQYF. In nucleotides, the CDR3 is TGTGCCAGCAGGTTAGCGGGAGCCACAGATACGCAGTATTTT.

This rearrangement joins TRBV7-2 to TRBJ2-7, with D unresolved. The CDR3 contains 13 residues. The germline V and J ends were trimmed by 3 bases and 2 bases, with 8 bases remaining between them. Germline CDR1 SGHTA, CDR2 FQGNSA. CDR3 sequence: CASSFVQAYEQYF. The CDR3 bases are TGTGCCAGCAGCTTCGTTCAGGCCTACGAGCAGTACTTC. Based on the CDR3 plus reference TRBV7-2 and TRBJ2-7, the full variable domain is GAGVSQSPSNKVTEKGKDVELRCDPISGHTALYWYRQSLGQGLEFLIYFQGNSAPDKSGLPSDRFSAERTGGSVSTLTIQRTQQEDSAVYLCASSFVQAYEQYFGPGTRLTVT.

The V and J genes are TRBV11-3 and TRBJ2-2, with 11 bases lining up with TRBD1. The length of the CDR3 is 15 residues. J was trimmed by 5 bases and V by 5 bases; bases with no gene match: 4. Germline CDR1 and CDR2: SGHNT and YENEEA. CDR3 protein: CASSPGTGGTGELFF. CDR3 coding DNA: TGTGCCAGCAGCCCCGGGACAGGGGGGACCGGGGAGCTGTTTTTT.

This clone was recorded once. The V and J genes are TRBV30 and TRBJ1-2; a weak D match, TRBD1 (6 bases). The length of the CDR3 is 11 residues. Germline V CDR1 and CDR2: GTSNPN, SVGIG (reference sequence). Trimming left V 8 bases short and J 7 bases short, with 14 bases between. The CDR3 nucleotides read TGTGCCCGAGCCAGGGGCCCTGGCTACACCTTC. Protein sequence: CARARGPGYTF.

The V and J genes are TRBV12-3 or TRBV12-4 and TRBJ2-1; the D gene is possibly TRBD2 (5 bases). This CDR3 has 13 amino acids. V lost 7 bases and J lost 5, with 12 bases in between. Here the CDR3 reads CASTAGPNNEQFF. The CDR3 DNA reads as TGTGCCAGCACCGCGGGCCCAAACAATGAGCAGTTCTTC.

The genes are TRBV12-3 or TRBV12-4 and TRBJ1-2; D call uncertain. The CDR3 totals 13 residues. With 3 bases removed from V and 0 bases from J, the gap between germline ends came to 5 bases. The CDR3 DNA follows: TGTGCCAGCAGTTTGACCCCTAACTATGGCTACACCTTC. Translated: CASSLTPNYGYTF.

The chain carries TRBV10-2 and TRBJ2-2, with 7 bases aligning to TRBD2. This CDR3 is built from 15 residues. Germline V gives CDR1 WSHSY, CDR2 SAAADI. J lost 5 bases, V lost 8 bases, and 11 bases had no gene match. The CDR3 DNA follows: TGCGCCAGCCTTGACGGGCGGGAGTGGACCGGGGAGCTGTTTTTT. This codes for CASLDGREWTGELFF.

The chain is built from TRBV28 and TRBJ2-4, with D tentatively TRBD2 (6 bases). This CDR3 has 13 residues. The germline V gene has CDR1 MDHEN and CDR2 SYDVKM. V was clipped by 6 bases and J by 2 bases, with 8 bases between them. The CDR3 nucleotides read TGTGCCAGCAGGGAGGGGACCAAAAACATTCAGTACTTC. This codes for CASREGTKNIQYF.

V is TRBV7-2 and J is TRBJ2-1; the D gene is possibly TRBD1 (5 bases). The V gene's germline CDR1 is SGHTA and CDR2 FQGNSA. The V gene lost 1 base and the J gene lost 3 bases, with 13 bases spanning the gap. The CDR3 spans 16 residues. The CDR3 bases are TGTGCCAGCAGCTTAGAAGGGGTACGGAGCTACAATGAGCAGTTCTTC. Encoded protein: CASSLEGVRSYNEQFF.

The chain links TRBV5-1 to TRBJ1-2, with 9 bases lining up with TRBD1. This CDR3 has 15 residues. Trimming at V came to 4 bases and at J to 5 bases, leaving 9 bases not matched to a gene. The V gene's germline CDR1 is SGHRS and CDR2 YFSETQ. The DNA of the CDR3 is TGCGCCAGCAGCCCGACTACAGGGGGCGCTTATGGCTACACCTTC. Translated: CASSPTTGGAYGYTF.

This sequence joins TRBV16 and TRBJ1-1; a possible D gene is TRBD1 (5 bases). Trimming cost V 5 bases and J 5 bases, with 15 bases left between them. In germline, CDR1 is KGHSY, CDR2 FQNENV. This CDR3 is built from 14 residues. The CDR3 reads CASSSLGAGTEAFF. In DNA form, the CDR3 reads TGTGCCAGCAGCTCCCTCGGGGCGGGAACTGAAGCTTTCTTT.

The CDR3 DNA follows: TGTGCCAGCAGTGGGGGTTCCTGGAACACTGAAGCTTTCTTT. It translates to CASSGGSWNTEAFF. V is TRBV28 and J is TRBJ1-1, with D possibly TRBD1 on 5 matching bases. The CDR3 length is 14 residues. Germline-derived CDR1 and CDR2 are MDHEN and SYDVKM. V was clipped by 5 bases and J by 1 base, with 11 bases between them.

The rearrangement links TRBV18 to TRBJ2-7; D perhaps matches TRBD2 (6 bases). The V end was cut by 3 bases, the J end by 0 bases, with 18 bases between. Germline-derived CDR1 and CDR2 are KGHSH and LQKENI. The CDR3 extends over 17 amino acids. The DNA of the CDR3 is TGTGCCAGCTCACCGGAGGGGAGGCGGAGGAGCTCCTACGAGCAGTACTTC. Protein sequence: CASSPEGRRRSSYEQYF. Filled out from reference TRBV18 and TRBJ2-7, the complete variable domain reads NAGVMQNPRHLVRRRGQEARLRCSPMKGHSHVYWYRQLPEEGLKFMVYLQKENIIDESGMPKERFSAEFPKEGPSILRIQQVVRGDSAAYFCASSPEGRRRSSYEQYFGPGTRLTVT.